Each of the 18 T cell receptor beta chains below was sequenced from the same sample in a study of shared clonotypes between healthy human individuals (dated by TCRdb to 2018 to 2020). Receptor libraries were prepared by the immunoSEQ multiplex PCR assay. TCRdb took this table from immuneACCESS and kept in-frame rearrangements with V and J called. Such tables lack part of the clones; where checked against another copy, unresolved V genes explain under half of the gap, and the rest is unexplained. This sample lists fewer than 1.6 million clones; roughly 98.5% were detected once. Approximately 0.4% of the sample rests with the top ten. Sequenced input: naive CD4+ T cells sorted from blood. The sample's cell subset or site label, decoded: CD45RA+ positively selected. All receptors derive from a man aged 30 to 45 in good health.

This clone was observed a few times. CDR3 sequence (DNA): TGTGCCAGCAGTTTCTACAGGGGTGCGACCTACAATGAGCAGTTCTTC. This gives the protein CASSFYRGATYNEQFF. The V and J genes are TRBV28 and TRBJ2-1; 7 bases align to TRBD1. CDR1 and CDR2 (germline): MDHEN, SYDVKM. With V trimmed by 3 bases and J by 2 bases, 7 bases remained unmatched. The CDR3 extends over 16 amino acids.

This rearrangement joins TRBV5-1 to TRBJ1-3; 9 nucleotides match TRBD1. Per the germline V gene, CDR1 is SGHRS and CDR2 is YFSETQ. After removal of 4 bases from V and 0 bases from J, the junction contained 14 bases not matched to a gene. This CDR3 has 19 amino acids. The CDR3 DNA reads TGCGCCAGCAGCAGGCAAGGGACAGGGCTTTCTTACTCTGGAAACACCATATATTTT. Translated: CASSRQGTGLSYSGNTIYF.

This clone was seen only once. The gene calls are TRBV25-1 and TRBJ1-2; the match to TRBD1 covers 7 bases. The germline gives CDR1 MGHDK, CDR2 SYGVNS. The V and J ends lost 6 bases and 8 bases, in that order; junction bases with no gene match: 12. The CDR3 length is 14 residues. The CDR3 region is CASSATRTGEGYTF. CDR3 nucleotide sequence: TGTGCCAGCAGCGCCACGAGGACAGGAGAAGGCTACACCTTC.

In the case of this clone: The same CDR3 is also encoded by other DNA sequences in this sample. The rearrangement joins TRBV2 to TRBJ1-1, with TRBD1 matching over 7 bases. Germline V gene lookup returns CDR1 SNHLY and CDR2 FYNNEI. There are 13 residues in the CDR3. J gave up 1 base and V 4 bases, and 0 bases lay outside the gene matches. CDR3 coding DNA: TGTGCCAGCAGTGGACAGGGGAACACTGAAGCTTTCTTT. It codes for CASSGQGNTEAFF.

The chain is built from TRBV7-8 and TRBJ1-1, with D possibly matching TRBD1 (5 bases). Germline-derived CDR1 and CDR2 are SGHVS and FQNEAQ. Trimming took 3 bases from V and 5 from J, leaving 16 bases between them. CDR3 length: 15 amino acids. CDR3 sequence (DNA): TGTGCCAGCAGCTTCAATTCTAGGGGAGGGACTGAAGCTTTCTTT. It translates to CASSFNSRGGTEAFF.

This clone has a single count. The chain couples TRBV19 to TRBJ1-1; D call uncertain. The CDR3 contains 15 residues. Germline loops: CDR1 LNHDA, CDR2 SQIVND (reference sequence). V lost 4 bases, J lost 0 bases, and 12 bases lay in between. The CDR3: CASSSWAPMNTEAFF. For the CDR3, the DNA is TGTGCCAGTAGTAGCTGGGCGCCGATGAACACTGAAGCTTTCTTT.

The genes are TRBV18 and TRBJ2-6; perhaps TRBD2 as D (5 bases). Germline V lookup: CDR1 KGHSH, CDR2 LQKENI. The CDR3 consists of 14 residues. Trimming removed 8 bases from V and 4 bases from J, with 12 bases in between. In nucleotides, the CDR3 is TGTGCCAGCCCCCGCGGGCCCGGGGCCAACGTCCTGACTTTC. It specifies CASPRGPGANVLTF.

CDR3 in amino acids: CASSFLTELYGYTF. DNA for the CDR3: TGTGCCAGCAGCTTTCTGACAGAGCTCTATGGCTACACCTTC. J is TRBJ1-2 and V is TRBV7-9, with D possibly TRBD1 on 5 matching bases. Trimming left V 3 bases short and J 4 bases short, with 12 bases between. This CDR3 spans 14 amino acids. Germline CDR1 reads SEHNR; CDR2 reads FQNEAQ (reference sequence).

The J gene is TRBJ1-2, the V gene TRBV19; D not certain. Trimming left V 3 bases short and J 8 bases short, with 19 bases between. The CDR3 is made up of 15 amino acids. Germline-derived CDR1 and CDR2 are LNHDA and SQIVND (reference sequence). CDR3 sequence reads: CASSIILTRRAGYTF. For the CDR3, the DNA is TGTGCCAGTAGTATCATCCTTACACGGCGTGCGGGCTACACCTTC.

The chain links TRBV29-1 to TRBJ2-1; 7 bases are a match to TRBD2. CDR1 is SQVTM, CDR2 ANQGSEA, per germline. This CDR3 comprises 13 residues. The CDR3 DNA is TGCAGTACGCGGGAAATTGGCGGGAGTGAGCAGTTCTTC. The encoded protein is CSTREIGGSEQFF.

The rearrangement links TRBV30 to TRBJ1-1, with D perhaps matching TRBD1 (5 bases). The ends were cut back, 0 bases at V and 1 base at J, with 12 bases in the middle. Germline V CDR1 and CDR2: GTSNPN, SVGIG (reference sequence). CDR3 length equals 15 residues. CDR3 residues: CAWSVRSRGNTEAFF. The CDR3 DNA reads TGTGCCTGGAGTGTAAGATCGAGGGGGAACACTGAAGCTTTCTTT.

With regard to this clone: The same CDR3 can be traced to other DNA sequences in this sample. V gene TRBV2 combines with J gene TRBJ2-5; 8 nucleotides match TRBD1. This CDR3 contains 13 residues. With V trimmed by 5 bases and J by 2 bases, 1 base remained unmatched. Germline-derived CDR1 and CDR2 are SNHLY and FYNNEI. For the CDR3, the DNA is TGTGCCAGCAGTCGGGACAGGCAAGAGACCCAGTACTTC. It codes for CASSRDRQETQYF. Full variable domain (outside the CDR3, taken from reference TRBV2 and TRBJ2-5): EPEVTQTPSHQVTQMGQEVILRCVPISNHLYFYWYRQILGQKVEFLVSFYNNEISEKSEIFDDQFSVERPDGSNFTLKIRSTKLEDSAMYFCASSRDRQETQYFGPGTRLLVL.

V usage is TRBV5-4 and J usage is TRBJ2-5; D is undetermined. Germline V gene sequence: CDR1 SGHNT, CDR2 YYREEE (reference sequence). V was pared by 1 base and J by 1 base, with 8 bases between. CDR3 length: 14 residues. The CDR3 sequence: CASSLPTVQETQYF. CDR3 DNA: TGTGCCAGCAGCTTGCCAACGGTCCAAGAGACCCAGTACTTC.

This rearrangement joins TRBV7-9 to TRBJ2-7; 10 positions match TRBD2. V dropped 2 bases and J dropped 7; count of bases not matched to a gene: 8. The CDR3 spans 15 residues. Germline-derived CDR1 and CDR2 are SEHNR and FQNEAQ (reference sequence). CDR3 loop: CASSLPLAGVQEQYF. In DNA, the CDR3 is TGTGCCAGCAGCTTACCCCTAGCGGGAGTTCAAGAGCAGTACTTC.

The chain carries TRBV7-2 and TRBJ2-3; the D gene is possibly TRBD2 (6 bases). The V gene lost 6 bases and the J gene lost 0 bases, with 7 bases spanning the gap. The V gene's germline CDR1 is SGHTA and CDR2 FQGNSA. This CDR3 has 13 amino acids. The CDR3 loop is CASRGTSTDTQYF. CDR3 DNA sequence: TGTGCCAGCAGGGGGACTAGCACAGATACGCAGTATTTT.

V usage is TRBV7-7 and J usage is TRBJ2-7, with 8 bases lining up with TRBD2. There are 15 residues in the CDR3. Per germline, CDR1 SSHAT and CDR2 FNYEAQ (reference sequence). CDR3 in amino acids: CATYPMREDSYEQYF. CDR3 coding DNA: TGTGCTACCTACCCCATGCGGGAGGACTCCTACGAGCAGTACTTC. Based on the CDR3 plus reference TRBV7-7 and TRBJ2-7, the full variable domain is GAGVSQSPRYKVTKRGQDVTLRCDPISSHATLYWYQQALGQGPEFLTYFNYEAQPDKSGLPSDRFSAERPEGSISTLTIQRTEQRDSAMYRCATYPMREDSYEQYFGPGTRLTVT.

The V and J genes are TRBV15 and TRBJ2-3, with D hard to call. The germline CDR1 and CDR2 sequences are LNHNV and YYDKDF (reference sequence). V lost 1 base and J lost 0, with 11 bases in between. The CDR3 has 16 amino acids. The CDR3 region is CATSRATGFSTDTQYF. The CDR3 DNA follows: TGTGCCACCAGCAGAGCAACGGGCTTTAGCACAGATACGCAGTATTTT.

The chain employs TRBV28 and TRBJ1-5, with D possibly matching TRBD1 (6 bases). The V end lost 3 bases, the J end lost 5 bases, and 26 bases lay between the germline ends. Germline CDR1 and CDR2: MDHEN and SYDVKM. This CDR3 has 19 amino acids. CDR3: CASSLAFWTANLRYQPQHF. The CDR3, as DNA: TGTGCCAGCAGTTTGGCTTTCTGGACAGCGAACCTGAGATATCAGCCCCAGCATTTT. Full variable domain (remainder filled in from reference TRBV28 and TRBJ1-5): DVKVTQSSRYLVKRTGEKVFLECVQDMDHENMFWYRQDPGLGLRLIYFSYDVKMKEKGDIPEGYSVSREKKERFSLILESASTNQTSMYLCASSLAFWTANLRYQPQHFGDGTRLSIL.